One and the same sample provided the 19 T cell receptor beta chains below, sequenced in a study of technical replicates of blood from a handful of donors (dated by TCRdb to 2017 to 2019). Preparation of the library involved the immunoSEQ multiplex PCR assay. TCRdb obtained this table from immuneACCESS and retained in-frame rearrangements with V and J assigned. These tables miss some clones; where compared with another copy, unresolved V genes account for less than half of the shortfall, and the remainder is unexplained. The sample records 75,000 to 100,000 clones, 75% to 95% of which are singletons. Clones ranked in the top ten supply approximately 0.27% of the sample. Sequencing was done on a sample of T cells isolated from PBMCs. The receptors here all came from a human donor in good health.

The rearrangement links TRBV6-1 to TRBJ2-3, with D possibly TRBD1 on 7 matching bases. The V end lost 10 bases, the J end lost 0 bases, and 17 bases lay between the germline ends. Germline values: CDR1 MNHNS, CDR2 SASEGT. The CDR3 spans 15 residues. CDR3 sequence reads: CANGQTGTSTDTQYF. The CDR3 DNA reads TGTGCCAACGGCCAGACAGGGACTAGCACAGATACGCAGTATTTT.

The rearrangement joins TRBV6-5 to TRBJ1-5, with 8 bases that match TRBD1. V dropped 8 bases and J dropped 4; count of bases not matched to a gene: 4. The CDR3 runs to 13 residues. CDR1 is MNHEY, CDR2 SVGAGI, per germline. For the CDR3, the DNA is TGTGCCAGCCGGGACAGGCCGAATCAGCCCCAGCATTTT. This gives the protein CASRDRPNQPQHF.

The chain uses TRBV27 and TRBJ2-6, with 9 nucleotides matching TRBD1. CDR1 is MNHEY and CDR2 is SMNVEV in the germline V gene (reference sequence). The V and J ends lost 5 bases and 1 base, in that order; junction bases with no gene match: 15. The length of the CDR3 is 20 residues. CDR3 amino acids: CASSPGTGRTGVSGANVLTF. The DNA for the CDR3 is TGTGCCAGCAGTCCGGGGACAGGGAGGACCGGGGTTTCTGGGGCCAACGTCCTGACTTTC.

This sequence joins TRBV29-1 and TRBJ1-5; no definite D call. Germline values: CDR1 SQVTM, CDR2 ANQGSEA. V lost 1 base and J 10 bases, leaving 8 bases between the germline ends. CDR3 length equals 11 residues. The CDR3 nucleotides read TGCAGCGTTGAAGGAGCGGTACCCCAGCATTTT. Translating it yields CSVEGAVPQHF. Supplemented by reference TRBV29-1 and TRBJ1-5, the full variable domain reads SAVISQKPSRDICQRGTSLTIQCQVDSQVTMMFWYRQQPGQSLTLIATANQGSEATYESGFVIDKFPISRPNLTFSTLTVSNMSPEDSSIYLCSVEGAVPQHFGDGTRLSIL.

The chain is built from TRBV14 and TRBJ1-2, with 9 bases matching TRBD1. The CDR3 is made up of 15 amino acids. Germline CDR1 reads SGHDN; CDR2 reads FVKESK. V dropped 7 bases and J dropped 2; count of bases not matched to a gene: 8. CDR3 sequence (DNA): TGTGCCAGCACCAACCGGGACAGGGCCAACTATGGCTACACCTTC. Translation gives CASTNRDRANYGYTF.

This chain joins TRBV13 and TRBJ2-3; 14 bases fit TRBD2. The J segment lost 4 bases and the V segment lost 5 bases, leaving 5 bases of the junction unmatched. CDR1 and CDR2 (germline): PRHDT, FYEKMQ (reference sequence). The CDR3 runs 16 residues. The CDR3 region is CASSLGTSGGPDTQYF. The CDR3 region has the DNA TGTGCCAGCAGCCTTGGGACTAGCGGGGGCCCAGATACGCAGTATTTT.

This clone was seen just once. The chain combines TRBV4-1 with TRBJ2-2, with TRBD1 identical over 10 bases. V lost 3 bases and J lost 4; bases outside the gene matches: 14. The CDR3 length is 19 residues. Per the germline V gene, CDR1 is MGHRA and CDR2 is YSYEKL. The CDR3 loop is CASSHPGQGPQVGTGELFF. Here the CDR3 DNA reads TGCGCCAGCAGCCATCCGGGACAGGGGCCGCAAGTGGGCACCGGGGAGCTGTTTTTT.

A note on this clone: The junction differs from germline at one of its ends, possibly a read error. This chain connects TRBV13 to TRBJ2-2, with a weak D call TRBD2 (5 bases). This CDR3 has 14 amino acids. Germline assignment: CDR1 PRHDT and CDR2 FYEKMQ (reference sequence). DNA of the CDR3: TGTGCCAGCAGCCTAGGGTCGGGGACCGGGGAGCTGTTTTTT. It yields the protein CASSLGSGTGELFF.

The chain recombines TRBV6-6 with TRBJ2-1; perhaps TRBD1 as D (6 bases). V was trimmed by 6 bases and J by 5 bases, leaving 11 bases between them. This CDR3 has 13 amino acids. The germline gives CDR1 MNHNY, CDR2 SVGAGI (reference sequence). The CDR3 here is CASSVGQNNEQFF. In DNA form, the CDR3 reads TGTGCCAGCAGCGTAGGACAGAACAATGAGCAGTTCTTC.

The V call is TRBV2, the J call TRBJ2-5, with D possibly being TRBD2 (6 bases). V lost 7 bases and J 4 bases, leaving 16 bases between the germline ends. The CDR3 loop spans 14 amino acids. Germline lookup yields CDR1 SNHLY and CDR2 FYNNEI. The CDR3 region is CASIRAGQGETQYF. The CDR3 DNA follows: TGTGCCAGCATCCGCGCGGGGCAGGGAGAGACCCAGTACTTC.

The rearrangement uses TRBV28 and TRBJ2-7, with 7 bases identical to TRBD2. Per germline, CDR1 MDHEN and CDR2 SYDVKM. The V segment lost 4 bases and the J segment 3 bases; nucleotides outside the gene matches: 12. The CDR3 totals 16 residues. CDR3 sequence reads: CASSSIGAGDIYEQYF. The CDR3, as DNA: TGTGCCAGCAGTTCTATTGGGGCGGGAGATATCTACGAGCAGTACTTC.

This chain uses TRBV18 with TRBJ2-7; weak D call: TRBD1 (5 bases). CDR3 size: 13 residues. Deletions cut 6 bases from V and 7 bases from J, with 16 bases between. Germline assignment: CDR1 KGHSH and CDR2 LQKENI. Here the CDR3 reads CASSRATGWEQYF. The CDR3 nucleotides are TGTGCCAGCTCTCGGGCCACAGGTTGGGAGCAGTACTTC.

The chain couples TRBV7-9 to TRBJ1-1, with D tentatively TRBD1 (6 bases). From germline, CDR1 is SEHNR and CDR2 FQNEAQ (reference sequence). V gave up 5 bases and J gave up 2 bases, with 9 bases separating them. The CDR3 spans 13 residues. Here the CDR3 reads CASSPTGNTEAFF. The CDR3 DNA is TGTGCCAGCAGCCCGACAGGAAACACTGAAGCTTTCTTT.

The rearrangement uses TRBV29-1 and TRBJ2-3; D uncertain. The length of the CDR3 is 15 residues. CDR1 is SQVTM, CDR2 ANQGSEA, per germline. V gave up 4 bases and J gave up 1 base, with 15 bases separating them. The CDR3 nucleotides read TGCAGCGTTGTGGAGCTGGCGAGTGGCACAGATACGCAGTATTTT. Translating gives CSVVELASGTDTQYF.

V is TRBV2 and J is TRBJ2-7; D not certain. The CDR3 runs to 15 residues. Trimming took off 0 bases at V and 4 bases at J, with 13 bases between the two ends. Germline CDR1 and CDR2: SNHLY and FYNNEI. DNA for the CDR3: TGTGCCAGCAGTGAAGCGCTTGGGCAGACGTACGAGCAGTACTTC. Its protein product is CASSEALGQTYEQYF.

This chain connects TRBV6-1 to TRBJ1-4; 8 bases match TRBD1. Unmatched junction bases numbered 4, after V lost 6 bases and J lost 7 bases. CDR1 is MNHNS, CDR2 SASEGT, per germline. The CDR3 is made up of 13 amino acids. The CDR3 protein is CASRLDRGEKLFF. The CDR3 DNA sequence: TGTGCCAGCAGATTAGACAGGGGTGAAAAACTGTTTTTT.

The genes are TRBV28 and TRBJ1-3; no clear D. Germline CDR1 reads MDHEN; CDR2 reads SYDVKM. With 5 bases removed from V and 0 bases from J, the gap between germline ends came to 8 bases. The length of the CDR3 is 14 residues. This chain's CDR3 is CASSPSGSGNTIYF. As DNA, the CDR3 is TGTGCCAGCAGTCCCTCCGGCTCTGGAAACACCATATATTTT.

V usage is TRBV9 and J usage is TRBJ1-2; no firm D call. The V end lost 0 bases, the J end lost 4 bases, and 13 bases lay between the germline ends. Germline values: CDR1 SGDLS, CDR2 YYNGEE. This CDR3 spans 15 amino acids. Written as DNA, the CDR3 is TGTGCCAGCAGCGTAGCTGGCGGAGGGTTCTATGGCTACACCTTC. This encodes CASSVAGGGFYGYTF.

The V and J genes are TRBV5-1 and TRBJ2-3, with a tentative D call TRBD1 (6 bases). The CDR3 contains 16 residues. V was trimmed by 0 bases and J by 0 bases, leaving 11 bases between them. Germline loops: CDR1 SGHRS, CDR2 YFSETQ. CDR3: CASSLVPGDSTDTQYF. The CDR3 coding sequence is TGCGCCAGCAGCTTGGTTCCAGGGGATAGCACAGATACGCAGTATTTT.